This TCR beta chain was sequenced for a study of CD8+ T cells in alopecia areata. V shed 5 bases and J shed 2 bases, with 15 bases lying between them. The CDR3 has 15 residues. In germline, CDR1 is GTSNPN, CDR2 SVGIG (reference sequence). Findings and limits, study-wide: Elevated clonality characterized lesional scalp relative to normal scalp, particularly in alopecia totalis/universalis. Sequencing of scalp tissue also captures the resident alphabeta T cells of normal skin.

Reverse transcribed after extraction, RNA yielded cDNA as the sequencing template. Clones were read by immunoSEQ multiplex PCR, and TCRdb kept only the in-frame ones, dropping some. Of over 120,000 clones listed, roughly half are singletons. As concerns this clone: Its cognate antigen is unknown.

The material was CD4+ T cells sorted from blood, obtained at week 0. V is TRBV30 and J is TRBJ1-4, with a weak D call TRBD1 (6 bases). This clonotype was sampled from a human donor with alopecia areata. The CDR3 nucleotides read TGTGCCTGGGAAGAAAGGGGGTCGACTAATGAAAAACTGTTTTTT. It codes for CAWEERGSTNEKLFF.